The 11 T cell receptor beta chains below come from one sample, sequenced in a study of T cells in Graves' hyperthyroidism and ophthalmopathy. Amplification yielded TCR beta CDR3 regions, with RNA transcripts as the source. The study used the HTBI primer set for a first-round RT-PCR of the TCR CDR3. Via MiXCR, TCRdb re-called the multiplex PCR reads, giving one row per CDR3 protein. The profile shows approximately 400,000 distinct CDR3 sequences, around an eighth of them singletons. Sequencing was performed on blood. The receptors here all came from a man aged 25 to 45 with Graves' hyperthyroidism that later progressed to Graves' ophthalmopathy.

In the case of this clonotype: This may arise from a read error, as a much more abundant clone is one base away. The V gene is TRBV27, the J gene TRBJ1-4; tentatively, D is TRBD1 (5 bases). The germline V gene has CDR1 MNHEY and CDR2 SMNVEV (reference sequence). V was shortened by 7 bases and J by 5 bases, with 35 bases between the two germline ends. The CDR3 length is 21 residues. The CDR3 DNA sequence: TGTGCCAGCACTCGTACCCTTGCCGGGACGAATTTATTGGAGGGAAATGAAAAACTGTTTTTT. Encoded protein: CASTRTLAGTNLLEGNEKLFF.

In its sample, this clonotype was seen many times. The chain employs TRBV12-3 or TRBV12-4 and TRBJ2-5, with a tentative D call TRBD2 (6 bases). V lost 6 bases and J 2 bases, leaving 19 bases between the germline ends. The CDR3 has 16 residues. This chain's CDR3 is CASSLGLVAEQETQYF. DNA of the CDR3: TGTGCCAGCAGCCTGGGGTTGGTAGCGGAACAAGAGACCCAGTACTTC.

This clonotype was recorded at least ten times. The chain is built from TRBV28 and TRBJ2-1, with unresolved D. The CDR3 spans 14 residues. Germline values: CDR1 MDHEN, CDR2 SYDVKM. V was shortened by 3 bases and J by 0 bases, with 6 bases between the two germline ends. The CDR3 DNA is TGTGCCAGCAGTTTGGTTTACTCCTACAATGAGCAGTTCTTC. It specifies CASSLVYSYNEQFF. Together with reference TRBV28 and TRBJ2-1, the CDR3 gives the full variable domain: DVKVTQSSRYLVKRTGEKVFLECVQDMDHENMFWYRQDPGLGLRLIYFSYDVKMKEKGDIPEGYSVSREKKERFSLILESASTNQTSMYLCASSLVYSYNEQFFGPGTRLTVL.

This clonotype was picked up many times. J is TRBJ1-5 and V is TRBV6-4; 10 bases match TRBD1. Germline loops: CDR1 MRHNA, CDR2 SNTAGT. The CDR3 length is 18 residues. With V trimmed by 9 bases and J by 1 base, 15 bases remained unmatched. The CDR3 DNA sequence: TGTGCCAGGCAAACGACCGGGACAGGGGTTGGGAGCAATCAGCCCCAGCATTTT. This sequence encodes CARQTTGTGVGSNQPQHF.

This clonotype was detected many times. V usage is TRBV6-2 or TRBV6-3 and J usage is TRBJ1-1; 8 nucleotides agree with TRBD1. Germline values: CDR1 MNHEY, CDR2 SVGEGT. The CDR3 spans 15 residues. The trim removed 2 bases at V and 5 bases at J, leaving 7 bases unmatched. The CDR3 spells CASSYRRQGWTEAFF. CDR3 DNA sequence: TGTGCCAGCAGTTACAGGCGACAGGGGTGGACTGAAGCTTTCTTT.

For the CDR3, the DNA is TGCGCCAGCAGCCAAGCGGTCCAGGTATCGGGTTCACCCCTCCACTTT. This translates into CASSQAVQVSGSPLHF. The J gene is TRBJ1-6, the V gene TRBV4-1, with D unresolved. Germline CDR1 MGHRA, CDR2 YSYEKL. This CDR3 is built from 16 residues. V lost 1 base and J 9 bases, leaving 16 bases between the germline ends.

This clonotype has a count of ten or more. The chain couples TRBV20-1 to TRBJ1-4; D unclear. The CDR3 has 14 amino acids. The germline V and J ends were trimmed by 5 bases and 8 bases, with 18 bases remaining between them. Germline CDR1 and CDR2: DFQATT and SNEGSKA (reference sequence). The CDR3 loop is CSAPPSGVKEKLFF. In DNA, the CDR3 is TGCAGTGCTCCACCCAGTGGGGTTAAGGAAAAACTGTTTTTT.

This clonotype showed up just a few times. This sequence joins TRBV9 and TRBJ2-2, with 11 positions matching TRBD2. V lost 4 bases, J lost 3 bases, and 5 bases stayed unmatched. There are 16 residues in the CDR3. The germline V gene has CDR1 SGDLS and CDR2 YYNGEE. CDR3 loop: CASSFRGLADTGELFF. DNA of the CDR3: TGTGCCAGCAGCTTTCGGGGACTAGCGGACACCGGGGAGCTGTTTTTT.

This clonotype was detected only a few times. The chain has TRBV12-3 or TRBV12-4 and TRBJ2-7; D perhaps matches TRBD1 (6 bases). The CDR3 extends over 14 amino acids. V lost 2 bases, J lost 2 bases, and 10 bases lay in between. CDR3 nucleotide sequence: TGTGCCAGCAGTTTAACGGACAGCACCTACGAGCAGTACTTC. It codes for CASSLTDSTYEQYF.

This clonotype was seen a few times. The rearrangement uses TRBV11-2 and TRBJ2-2; D is unclear. V was cut by 3 bases and J by 7 bases, with 6 bases left in between. There are 12 residues in the CDR3. Germline V lookup: CDR1 SGHAT, CDR2 FQNNGV. The CDR3 region has the DNA TGTGCCAGCAGCTTGAGTGACGGGGAGCTGTTTTTT. As protein: CASSLSDGELFF.

The V gene is TRBV6-5, the J gene TRBJ1-2, with 10 positions matching TRBD1. The CDR3 sequence is 14 residues long. The germline V gene has CDR1 MNHEY and CDR2 SVGAGI. The trim removed 5 bases at V and 8 bases at J, leaving 8 bases unmatched. CDR3 region: CASSTRQGARGYTF. DNA for the CDR3: TGTGCCAGCAGTACCCGACAGGGGGCACGGGGCTACACCTTC.